These 24 T cell receptor beta chains originate from one sample sequenced in a study of graft-versus-host responses after intestinal transplantation. Measured with immunoSEQ multiplex PCR; TCRdb has only the in-frame clones, and not every one. The repertoire has about 15,000 clones, 70% to 90% of them found once; the top ten carry less than 8%. The sequencing used bone marrow, collected approximately 120 days after intestinal transplantation. The receptors come from a human patient who received an intestinal transplant, so some T cells may come from the graft donor.

The rearrangement links TRBV27 to TRBJ2-1; tentatively, D is TRBD1 or TRBD2 (5 bases each). Germline loops: CDR1 MNHEY, CDR2 SMNVEV (reference sequence). The CDR3 length is 17 residues. V shed 2 bases and J shed 7 bases, with 21 bases lying between them. The CDR3 sequence is CASSLTGRDPLRNEQFF. CDR3 sequence (DNA): TGTGCCAGCAGTTTAACTGGTCGGGACCCGCTTAGAAATGAGCAGTTCTTC.

The V call is TRBV5-5, the J call TRBJ1-2; 9 positions match TRBD1. This CDR3 contains 14 residues. J was trimmed by 4 bases and V by 7 bases; bases with no gene match: 8. Germline V gene sequence: CDR1 SGHKS, CDR2 YYEKEE (reference sequence). The DNA for the CDR3 is TGTGCCAGCTCACAGGGGGCAAGTGTCTATGGCTACACCTTC. Residues: CASSQGASVYGYTF.

This clone was recorded only once. The chain employs TRBV28 and TRBJ1-2; 9 positions agree with TRBD1. Germline CDR1 is MDHEN and CDR2 is SYDVKM. This CDR3 contains 13 residues. J gave up 8 bases and V 5 bases, and 6 bases lay outside the gene matches. The CDR3 protein is CASSVHRGQGYTF. DNA for the CDR3: TGTGCCAGCAGTGTTCACAGGGGGCAAGGCTACACCTTC.

The rearrangement joins TRBV28 to TRBJ1-1; a weak D match, TRBD1 (5 bases). With 5 bases removed from V and 3 bases from J, the gap between germline ends came to 22 bases. Per germline, CDR1 MDHEN and CDR2 SYDVKM. CDR3 length: 17 residues. The CDR3 coding sequence is TGTGCCAGCAGTCCCACGCCGGGGACTGAGGTTGACACTGAAGCTTTCTTT. It codes for CASSPTPGTEVDTEAFF.

There are a few counts of this clone. DNA of the CDR3: TGTGCCAGCAATGGGACACCTACCTACGAGCAGTACTTC. Its translation: CASNGTPTYEQYF. The rearrangement joins TRBV28 to TRBJ2-7; maybe TRBD1 (6 bases). CDR1 MDHEN and CDR2 SYDVKM come from the germline V gene. V was clipped by 7 bases and J by 2 bases, with 12 bases between them. CDR3 length: 13 residues.

J is TRBJ1-5 and V is TRBV19; D is unresolved. Germline V gene sequence: CDR1 LNHDA, CDR2 SQIVND (reference sequence). The V and J ends lost 6 bases and 3 bases respectively, with 21 bases between them. The CDR3 length is 17 residues. This CDR3 is CASSPLLGGTNNQPQHF. The CDR3 coding sequence is TGTGCCAGTAGCCCACTATTGGGCGGAACCAACAATCAGCCCCAGCATTTT.

The CDR3 region has the DNA TGTGCCAGCAGCTTTGCGATTAGCGGGAGCAGTCCCGTCTACGAGCAGTACTTC. This encodes CASSFAISGSSPVYEQYF. The rearrangement uses TRBV7-9 and TRBJ2-7; 9 nucleotides line up with TRBD2. Trimming cost V 3 bases and J 3 bases; bases outside gene matches: 15. The CDR3 spans 18 residues. The germline gives CDR1 SEHNR, CDR2 FQNEAQ (reference sequence).

The chain combines TRBV2 with TRBJ2-7; 8 nucleotides align to TRBD1. Germline trimming cut 5 bases from V and 5 bases from J; bases unmatched to any gene: 8. This CDR3 region has 14 residues. Germline CDR1 and CDR2: SNHLY and FYNNEI. The CDR3 DNA reads TGTGCCAGCAGTTTGGACAGGGTACGAGACGAGCAGTACTTC. This codes for CASSLDRVRDEQYF. Combining the CDR3 with reference TRBV2 and TRBJ2-7 gives the whole variable domain EPEVTQTPSHQVTQMGQEVILRCVPISNHLYFYWYRQILGQKVEFLVSFYNNEISEKSEIFDDQFSVERPDGSNFTLKIRSTKLEDSAMYFCASSLDRVRDEQYFGPGTRLTVT.

This clone occurred a few times. This chain uses TRBV4-1 with TRBJ2-7, with TRBD1 identical over 12 bases. This CDR3 comprises 17 residues. Germline CDR1 is MGHRA and CDR2 is YSYEKL. Trimming at V came to 4 bases and at J to 1 base, leaving 8 bases not matched to a gene. The CDR3 DNA is TGCGCCAGCAGCCTTTCCAAGGGACAGGGGGCATCCTACGAGCAGTACTTC. Its translation: CASSLSKGQGASYEQYF.

This clone came up a few times. The chain carries TRBV9 and TRBJ1-1, with TRBD1 matching over 8 bases. Germline-derived CDR1 and CDR2 are SGDLS and YYNGEE. J lost 0 bases, V lost 3 bases, and 10 bases had no gene match. The CDR3 has 17 residues. The CDR3 nucleotides are TGTGCCAGCAGCGAGGGGGGACAGGTGAAAATGAACACTGAAGCTTTCTTT. Amino acid sequence: CASSEGGQVKMNTEAFF.

Here the CDR3 DNA reads TGTGCCAGCACCCCGGGACTAGGTTATTACGAGCAGTACTTC. Amino acids: CASTPGLGYYEQYF. The chain employs TRBV27 and TRBJ2-7; 8 nucleotides align to TRBD2. J lost 4 bases, V lost 7 bases, and 9 bases had no gene match. The CDR3 length is 14 residues. Germline V gene data show CDR1 as MNHEY and CDR2 as SMNVEV (reference sequence).

The chain carries TRBV4-1 and TRBJ1-4, with TRBD1 identical over 7 bases. The trim removed 0 bases at V and 0 bases at J, leaving 4 bases unmatched. Germline-derived CDR1 and CDR2 are MGHRA and YSYEKL. This CDR3 is 17 amino acids long. CDR3: CASSQDGTAPTNEKLFF. Written as DNA, the CDR3 is TGCGCCAGCAGCCAAGATGGGACAGCTCCAACTAATGAAAAACTGTTTTTT.

The V and J genes are TRBV4-1 and TRBJ1-5, with D hard to call. The length of the CDR3 is 13 residues. CDR1 and CDR2 from the germline V gene are MGHRA and YSYEKL. The V end was cut by 2 bases, the J end by 7 bases, with 9 bases between. The CDR3 DNA sequence: TGCGCCAGCAGCCAAAAAGTAGTCCAGCCCCAGCATTTT. Protein: CASSQKVVQPQHF.

The V call is TRBV7-9, the J call TRBJ2-7, with 13 bases lining up with TRBD2. Looked up from germline, CDR1 is SEHNR and CDR2 is FQNEAQ (reference sequence). The CDR3 has 16 residues. J was trimmed by 5 bases and V by 5 bases; bases with no gene match: 9. The DNA for the CDR3 is TGTGCCAGCAGCGCGTCGGGACTAGCGGGATCCCACGAGCAGTACTTC. Protein: CASSASGLAGSHEQYF.

The rearrangement uses TRBV5-1 and TRBJ2-7, with D perhaps matching TRBD2 (5 bases). The CDR3 loop spans 15 amino acids. Looked up from germline, CDR1 is SGHRS and CDR2 is YFSETQ. Between the trimmed V and J ends, which lost 4 bases and 6 bases, there was a span of 20 bases. The CDR3 loop reads CASSPLGRTHLEQYF. The CDR3 DNA sequence: TGCGCCAGCAGCCCCTTGGGCCGGACTCACCTCGAGCAGTACTTC.

In its sample, this clone was seen once. The chain employs TRBV10-3 and TRBJ2-7, with a weak D call TRBD2 (5 bases). The ends were cut back, 6 bases at V and 4 bases at J, with 13 bases in the middle. The CDR3 extends over 13 amino acids. The V gene's germline CDR1 is ENHRY and CDR2 SYGVKD. The DNA for the CDR3 is TGTGCCATCAGCCCCGGGATCAGGTACGAGCAGTACTTC. It encodes CAISPGIRYEQYF.

The rearrangement joins TRBV18 to TRBJ2-7; tentative D call: TRBD1 (6 bases). Germline CDR1 reads KGHSH; CDR2 reads LQKENI. The CDR3 is 13 amino acids. The V gene lost 5 bases and the J gene lost 2 bases, with 10 bases spanning the gap. The CDR3 bases are TGTGCCAGCTCAGGGGACATGGCCTACGAGCAGTACTTC. This translates into CASSGDMAYEQYF.

This chain connects TRBV28 to TRBJ1-1; D gene ambiguous. In germline, CDR1 is MDHEN, CDR2 SYDVKM. The CDR3 totals 13 residues. V lost 3 bases and J 4 bases, leaving 9 bases between the germline ends. The CDR3 bases are TGTGCCAGCAGTTTGAAGGGTTCCACTGAAGCTTTCTTT. Its translation: CASSLKGSTEAFF.

The chain combines TRBV11-3 with TRBJ2-3; 15 bases agree with TRBD2. From germline, CDR1 is SGHNT and CDR2 YENEEA. V shed 1 base, J shed 0 bases, and the junction held 2 bases outside the gene matches. This CDR3 region has 18 residues. This CDR3 reads CASSLGTSGRASTDTQYF. The CDR3 DNA reads as TGTGCCAGCAGCTTAGGGACTAGCGGGAGGGCTAGCACAGATACGCAGTATTTT.

This clone was seen a single time. This sequence joins TRBV6-5 and TRBJ2-1; 9 bases are a match to TRBD1. The ends lost 4 bases at V and 4 bases at J; junction bases unmatched: 8. From germline, CDR1 is MNHEY and CDR2 SVGAGI. The CDR3 runs 16 residues. The CDR3 here is CASSSPSGQGYNEQFF. The CDR3 coding sequence is TGTGCCAGCAGTTCTCCGTCGGGACAGGGATACAATGAGCAGTTCTTC.

The rearrangement links TRBV6-5 to TRBJ2-7, with 10 bases lining up with TRBD2. The CDR3 is 15 residues long. J gave up 3 bases and V 2 bases, and 4 bases lay outside the gene matches. CDR1 is MNHEY, CDR2 SVGAGI, per germline. CDR3 sequence (DNA): TGTGCCAGCAGTTACGGACTAGCGGCAAACTACGAGCAGTACTTC. This sequence encodes CASSYGLAANYEQYF.

CDR3 nucleotides: TGTGCCAGCAGTCAGGGACATTGGGCGAGGTCTGAAGCTTTCTTT. Residues: CASSQGHWARSEAFF. The chain recombines TRBV6-5 with TRBJ1-1; the D gene is possibly TRBD1 (6 bases). V was trimmed by 5 bases and J by 6 bases, leaving 19 bases between them. The CDR3 consists of 15 residues. Looked up from germline, CDR1 is MNHEY and CDR2 is SVGAGI.

J is TRBJ2-2 and V is TRBV11-2, with unresolved D. This CDR3 has 11 amino acids. V was cut by 6 bases and J by 2 bases, with 1 base left in between. The V gene's germline CDR1 is SGHAT and CDR2 FQNNGV. The CDR3 spells CASSNTGELFF. The CDR3 nucleotides are TGTGCCAGCAGTAACACCGGGGAGCTGTTTTTT.

The chain couples TRBV29-1 to TRBJ2-1, with D perhaps matching TRBD1 or TRBD2 (7 bases each). This CDR3 spans 15 amino acids. Germline values: CDR1 SQVTM, CDR2 ANQGSEA. Trimming removed 7 bases at V and 0 bases at J, with 16 bases between. CDR3 DNA sequence: TGCAGCGCTCGGGGACAGCGGGACTCCTACAATGAGCAGTTCTTC. Translation gives CSARGQRDSYNEQFF.